A selection of T cell receptor beta chains follows, all from one sample in a study of blood T cell repertoires in COVID-19. This table comes from immunoSEQ multiplex PCR, and its TCRdb copy is limited to in-frame clones, with some not included. This table holds about 74,000 clones, roughly 74% found once. Source material: peripheral blood. These receptor sequences come from a human donor in a cohort sampled during active COVID-19. Both conserved end residues are part of each CDR3. Each record gives: CDR3 DNA, CDR3 protein, V gene, J gene, clone size, D gene. D genes are given only for firm matches. Clone size, where shown, is once, few, many, or a class for clones that have expanded.

CDR3 DNA: TGTGCCTGGAGTCTGGGGCACAATACTGAAGCTTTCTTT
CDR3 protein: CAWSLGHNTEAFF
V gene: TRBV30
J gene: TRBJ1-1
clone size: once
D gene: NA

CDR3 DNA: TGTGCCAGCAGCTCTCCAGGTTACGAGCAGTACTTC
CDR3 protein: CASSSPGYEQYF
V gene: TRBV3-1/TRBV3-2
J gene: TRBJ2-7
clone size: NA
D gene: NA

CDR3 DNA: TGTGCCAGTAGTATAGGCCCATTCAGGGTAGTTGGGGCCAACGTCCTGACTTTC
CDR3 protein: CASSIGPFRVVGANVLTF
V gene: TRBV19
J gene: TRBJ2-6
clone size: NA
D gene: NA

CDR3 DNA: TGTGCCAGCAGTCCCGACAGGGGGTTGAACACTGAAGCTTTCTTT
CDR3 protein: CASSPDRGLNTEAFF
V gene: TRBV6-5
J gene: TRBJ1-1
clone size: NA
D gene: TRBD1

CDR3 DNA: TGTGCCAGCAGTTACTATGGACAGGGAGGCTACGAGCAGTACTTC
CDR3 protein: CASSYYGQGGYEQYF
V gene: TRBV6-5
J gene: TRBJ2-7
clone size: few
D gene: TRBD1

CDR3 DNA: TGTGCCTGGAGCCAAGCCATTGGGGGGAGAAACACCATATATTTT
CDR3 protein: CAWSQAIGGRNTIYF
V gene: TRBV30
J gene: TRBJ1-3
clone size: NA
D gene: NA

CDR3 DNA: TGTGCCAGCAGTTACGAGGGAGTCACGAACACTGAAGCTTTCTTT
CDR3 protein: CASSYEGVTNTEAFF
V gene: TRBV6-6
J gene: TRBJ1-1
clone size: NA
D gene: NA

CDR3 DNA: TGTGCCAGCAGGGCAGGGTTGGGTGGGGCCAACGTCCTGACTTTC
CDR3 protein: CASRAGLGGANVLTF
V gene: TRBV6-5
J gene: TRBJ2-6
clone size: NA
D gene: NA

CDR3 DNA: TGTGCCAGCAGCCCCGGGACAGACCGCACAGATACGCAGTATTTT
CDR3 protein: CASSPGTDRTDTQYF
V gene: TRBV3-1/TRBV3-2
J gene: TRBJ2-3
clone size: NA
D gene: TRBD1

CDR3 DNA: TGTGCCAGTATGGGGACTAGGCCCTCCTACGAGCAGTACTTC
CDR3 protein: CASMGTRPSYEQYF
V gene: TRBV2
J gene: TRBJ2-7
clone size: NA
D gene: TRBD2

CDR3 DNA: TGTGCCAGTAGTACCCAGGGCGATCAGCCCCAGCATTTT
CDR3 protein: CASSTQGDQPQHF
V gene: TRBV19
J gene: TRBJ1-5
clone size: few
D gene: NA

CDR3 DNA: TGTGCCAGCAGTTCCCAAATAATCACAGAAGCATATAGCAATCAGCCCCAGCATTTT
CDR3 protein: CASSSQIITEAYSNQPQHF
V gene: TRBV28
J gene: TRBJ1-5
clone size: NA
D gene: NA

CDR3 DNA: TGTGCCAGCTCACCATCCGGCGGGCAGCTTAACTATGGCTACACCTTC
CDR3 protein: CASSPSGGQLNYGYTF
V gene: TRBV18
J gene: TRBJ1-2
clone size: NA
D gene: NA

CDR3 DNA: TGCGCCAGCAGCCCCCCCGGGGTAGCGGGAGTCCCCCCTCTAGCCAAAAACATTCAGTACTTC
CDR3 protein: CASSPPGVAGVPPLAKNIQYF
V gene: TRBV4-1
J gene: TRBJ2-4
clone size: NA
D gene: TRBD2

CDR3 DNA: TGCAGTGCTAGTTACAGTCATAGCAATCAGCCCCAGCATTTT
CDR3 protein: CSASYSHSNQPQHF
V gene: TRBV20-1
J gene: TRBJ1-5
clone size: NA
D gene: NA